These T cell receptor beta chains were read from a single sample in a study of glioma-infiltrating T cells. One entry per CDR3 protein, called by TCRdb with MiXCR from the multiplex PCR reads. The data hold a few hundred thousand distinct CDR3 sequences, with about two fifths observed a single time. The sequenced sample consisted of glioma tissue, nonneoplastic brain tissue, or PBMCs (not recorded which). The receptors were sampled from a human donor with low-grade glioma or glioblastoma, undergoing nonglioma brain surgery, or in good health (not recorded which). The CDR3 runs from the conserved cysteine through the conserved F or W. The order of the fields is D gene, V gene, J gene, clone size, CDR3 DNA, CDR3 protein. A D gene is named only where the DNA matches it firmly. Where a row states a size, it is once, few, many or the class of an expanded clone; other rows omit it.

>-|TRBV27|TRBJ2-1|-
TGTGCCAGCAGTTTATTGGCTAGAGGGAGGCCGTTCAACAATGAGCAGTTCTTC
CASSLLARGRPFNNEQFF
>-|TRBV28|TRBJ2-5|-
TGTGCCAGCAGTTCCCCGGGCCGGCGCCCAGAGACCCAGTACTTC
CASSSPGRRPETQYF
>-|TRBV27|TRBJ2-2|-
TGTGCCAGCGGATGGGGACGGAACACCGGGGAGCTGTTTTTT
CASGWGRNTGELFF
>-|TRBV5-1|TRBJ2-1|-
TGCGCCAGCAGCTTGGCCTACGAGGAGTTCTTC
CASSLAYEEFF
>TRBD1|TRBV6-2/TRBV6-3|TRBJ1-1|-
TGTGCCAGCAGTAAGTCTGGCAGGGGGCATACTGAAGCTTTCTTT
CASSKSGRGHTEAFF
>TRBD1|TRBV4-1|TRBJ1-2|-
TGCGCCAGCAGCCAAGATTGGGGATGGTCGGCAGGGGGCTATGGCTACACCTTC
CASSQDWGWSAGGYGYTF
>-|TRBV6-2/TRBV6-3|TRBJ1-1|-
TGTGCCAGCAGTTACTCAACCGGGGCCTACATGAACACTGAAGCTTTCTTT
CASSYSTGAYMNTEAFF
>-|TRBV20-1|TRBJ2-3|-
TGCACCTACGGTGGGCGGGCAGATACGCAGTATTTT
CTYGGRADTQYF
>TRBD2|TRBV5-4|TRBJ2-5|few
TGTGCCAGCAGCTTGGATGGACTAGCGAGCCAAGAGACCCAGTACTTC
CASSLDGLASQETQYF
>TRBD2|TRBV28|TRBJ2-1|-
TGTGCCAGCAGATCGCTAACTAGCGGACGAACGATGTACAATGAGCAGTTCTTC
CASRSLTSGRTMYNEQFF
>TRBD2|TRBV13|TRBJ2-7|few
TGTGCCAGTCGCCTAGCGGGGTATTCCTACGAGCAGTACTTC
CASRLAGYSYEQYF
>TRBD2|TRBV28|TRBJ2-5|many
TGTGCCAGCAGTTTAGGGGGAGGGCCGAGAGAGACCCAGTACTTC
CASSLGGGPRETQYF
>TRBD1|TRBV27|TRBJ2-6|few
TGTGCCAGCAGTATAACAGGGGCAACTGGGGCCAACGTCCTGACTTTC
CASSITGATGANVLTF
>TRBD1|TRBV10-3|TRBJ1-4|-
TGTGCCATCAGACAGGGGAGGGAAAATGAAAAACTGTTTTTT
CAIRQGRENEKLFF